These 24 T cell receptor beta chains came from one sample sequenced in a study of T cells in tuberculosis. After thawing and overnight rest, PBMC were stained with GMM-loaded CD1B tetramer, viability dye and anti-CD3 for sorting. C32 glucose monomycolate from Rhodococcus equi was loaded onto the CD1B tetramers. TCRdb's table, derived via immunoSEQ multiplex PCR, lists solely in-frame clones and lacks some. This sample has about 54,000 clones; roughly 86% occur once, and the top ten carry 20% to 25%. Sample: CD1b-GMM tetramer-negative cells sorted from PBMCs. These receptors all stem from an adult woman with latent tuberculosis.

The chain recombines TRBV9 with TRBJ1-2; 7 bases fit TRBD1. Germline CDR1 reads SGDLS; CDR2 reads YYNGEE. The CDR3 runs to 17 residues. Trimming at V came to 0 bases and at J to 5 bases, leaving 13 bases not matched to a gene. The CDR3 loop reads CASSVEDLGRGSYGYTF. As DNA, the CDR3 is TGTGCCAGCAGCGTAGAGGACCTGGGCAGGGGGTCTTATGGCTACACCTTC.

The chain uses TRBV11-2 and TRBJ2-1; possibly TRBD1 for D (6 bases). The CDR3 totals 14 residues. V was shortened by 1 base and J by 9 bases, with 13 bases between the two germline ends. Germline V gene data show CDR1 as SGHAT and CDR2 as FQNNGV. The CDR3 sequence is CASSLVQGIGEQFF. For the CDR3, the DNA is TGTGCCAGCAGCTTAGTTCAGGGGATCGGTGAGCAGTTCTTC.

This clone showed up just a few times. The CDR3 DNA reads TGTGCCAGCAGCGGCCCAGGAAACTCTGGAAACACCATATATTTT. This gives the protein CASSGPGNSGNTIYF. This chain uses TRBV5-4 with TRBJ1-3; D unresolved. CDR1 and CDR2 from the germline V gene are SGHNT and YYREEE (reference sequence). Trimming stripped 4 bases from V and 0 bases from J, with 11 bases between. The length of the CDR3 is 15 residues.

This rearrangement joins TRBV5-1 to TRBJ2-7; 11 bases match TRBD2. J gave up 5 bases and V 1 base, and 8 bases lay outside the gene matches. This CDR3 has 16 amino acids. The germline V gene encodes CDR1 SGHRS and CDR2 YFSETQ. The CDR3 is CASSLLAGGSVNEQYF. The CDR3 nucleotides read TGCGCCAGCAGCTTGCTAGCGGGGGGTAGCGTTAACGAGCAGTACTTC.

The chain recombines TRBV10-3 with TRBJ2-3; D is unclear. Germline CDR1 ENHRY, CDR2 SYGVKD. The V and J ends lost 2 bases and 6 bases respectively, with 12 bases between them. The CDR3 runs to 14 residues. The CDR3 sequence: CAISELGSEDTQYF. Written as DNA, the CDR3 is TGTGCCATCAGTGAGCTAGGATCGGAGGATACGCAGTATTTT.

The chain carries TRBV2 and TRBJ1-2, with a tentative D call TRBD1 (5 bases). The CDR3 has 13 residues. Trimming took 6 bases from V and 2 from J, leaving 10 bases between them. CDR1 SNHLY and CDR2 FYNNEI come from the germline V gene. The CDR3 DNA follows: TGTGCCAGCAGAGAGGCAGGGAACTATGGCTACACCTTC. Amino acid sequence: CASREAGNYGYTF.

This clone was observed once. V and J are TRBV12-5 and TRBJ2-1, with D possibly TRBD1 on 7 matching bases. This CDR3 is 16 amino acids long. From germline, CDR1 is LGHNT and CDR2 FRNRAP. V was trimmed by 5 bases and J by 2 bases, leaving 16 bases between them. DNA for the CDR3: TGTGCTAGTGGTCCCTTCAGGGGGGCTACCTACAATGAGCAGTTCTTC. The encoded protein is CASGPFRGATYNEQFF.

In this sample, this clone turned up once. The chain employs TRBV6-5 and TRBJ2-3, with D unresolved. Germline CDR1 MNHEY, CDR2 SVGAGI. The CDR3 covers 14 residues. Trimming left V 0 bases short and J 0 bases short, with 4 bases between. CDR3 coding DNA: TGTGCCAGCAGTTACTCTTCGAGCACAGATACGCAGTATTTT. It specifies CASSYSSSTDTQYF.

The chain employs TRBV5-4 and TRBJ1-2; D not resolved. Germline CDR1 and CDR2: SGHNT and YYREEE (reference sequence). Deletions cut 5 bases from V and 2 bases from J, with 7 bases between. CDR3 size: 12 residues. CDR3 in amino acids: CASRSGNYGYTF. The DNA of the CDR3 is TGTGCCAGCAGGAGCGGAAACTATGGCTACACCTTC.

V usage is TRBV11-3 and J usage is TRBJ2-5; D remains ambiguous. Deletions cut 1 base from V and 4 bases from J, with 10 bases between. Germline CDR1 is SGHNT and CDR2 is YENEEA. The CDR3 totals 14 residues. The CDR3 nucleotides are TGTGCCAGCAGCTTAGTAGAGTTTGGAGAGACCCAGTACTTC. Its protein is CASSLVEFGETQYF.

The chain employs TRBV2 and TRBJ2-1; no reliable D call. V was cut by 7 bases and J by 0 bases, with 10 bases left in between. Germline-derived CDR1 and CDR2 are SNHLY and FYNNEI. There are 14 residues in the CDR3. CDR3 coding DNA: TGTGCCAGCATCGTGAGGCCCTCCTACAATGAGCAGTTCTTC. Its protein is CASIVRPSYNEQFF.

This clone was seen just once. This rearrangement joins TRBV30 to TRBJ2-1; 9 bases match TRBD1. The CDR3 is made up of 14 amino acids. Unmatched junction bases numbered 7, after V lost 2 bases and J lost 8 bases. From germline, CDR1 is GTSNPN and CDR2 SVGIG (reference sequence). This CDR3 is CAWSTGGALDEQFF. The CDR3 bases are TGTGCCTGGAGTACAGGGGGCGCCCTGGATGAGCAGTTCTTC.

This rearrangement joins TRBV30 to TRBJ1-2; unclear D gene. The CDR3 is 13 amino acids. The ends were cut back, 0 bases at V and 6 bases at J, with 11 bases in the middle. Per germline, CDR1 GTSNPN and CDR2 SVGIG (reference sequence). CDR3 in amino acids: CAWSVPVGDGYTF. The CDR3 nucleotides are TGTGCCTGGAGTGTACCAGTCGGGGATGGCTACACCTTC.

The chain is built from TRBV30 and TRBJ2-7; TRBD2 agrees at 8 bases. The germline V gene has CDR1 GTSNPN and CDR2 SVGIG (reference sequence). V lost 5 bases, J lost 3 bases, and 6 bases stayed unmatched. The CDR3 runs 13 residues. CDR3 amino acids: CAWAGTSLYEQYF. The CDR3 DNA reads as TGTGCCTGGGCCGGGACTAGTCTCTACGAGCAGTACTTC.

The genes are TRBV5-1 and TRBJ2-5; TRBD1 aligns across 9 bases. In germline, CDR1 is SGHRS, CDR2 YFSETQ. This CDR3 comprises 15 residues. The V segment lost 3 bases and the J segment 4 bases; nucleotides outside the gene matches: 7. The CDR3 spells CASSWGQGGRETQYF. The CDR3 coding sequence is TGCGCCAGCAGCTGGGGACAGGGAGGAAGAGAGACCCAGTACTTC. Based on the CDR3 plus reference TRBV5-1 and TRBJ2-5, the full variable domain is KAGVTQTPRYLIKTRGQQVTLSCSPISGHRSVSWYQQTPGQGLQFLFEYFSETQRNKGNFPGRFSGRQFSNSRSEMNVSTLELGDSALYLCASSWGQGGRETQYFGPGTRLLVL.

V and J are TRBV6-1 and TRBJ2-7, with 8 bases matching TRBD1. The CDR3 has 15 amino acids. V gave up 6 bases and J gave up 3 bases; unmatched junction bases: 10. Germline values: CDR1 MNHNS, CDR2 SASEGT. CDR3 nucleotide sequence: TGTGCCAGCAGACGTGGAGGGACAGGAGACTACGAGCAGTACTTC. This encodes CASRRGGTGDYEQYF.

The rearrangement links TRBV5-1 to TRBJ2-2; TRBD1 matches 7 bases. The CDR3 sequence is 16 residues long. Losses at the gene ends were 3 bases for V and 5 bases for J; bases not matched to a gene: 10. CDR1 is SGHRS, CDR2 YFSETQ, per germline. The DNA for the CDR3 is TGCGCCAGCAGCTCCGCCAGACAGGGATGGACCGGGGAGCTGTTTTTT. Its protein is CASSSARQGWTGELFF.

The chain carries TRBV4-3 and TRBJ2-5; no definite D call. The DNA matches TRBJ2-7 better at its end, which makes the J call doubtful. Germline-derived CDR1 and CDR2 are LGHNA and YSLEER. The CDR3 consists of 14 residues. The CDR3 loop reads CASSRLLTAYEQYF. The CDR3 nucleotides are TGCGCCAGCAGCCGCCTTCTGACTGCCTACGAGCAGTACTTC.

The genes are TRBV9 and TRBJ1-2; no definite D call. This CDR3 is 13 amino acids long. The germline gives CDR1 SGDLS, CDR2 YYNGEE. Trimming cost V 5 bases and J 1 base, with 9 bases left between them. CDR3 nucleotides: TGTGCCAGCAGTGAGGGCAGTAACTATGGCTACACCTTC. Translated, it gives CASSEGSNYGYTF.

This chain uses TRBV6-6 with TRBJ2-1; tentatively, D is TRBD2 (6 bases). CDR3 length: 15 amino acids. Trimming left V 5 bases short and J 9 bases short, with 20 bases between. The germline V gene has CDR1 MNHNY and CDR2 SVGAGI (reference sequence). CDR3 residues: CASSPSRGWDSEQFF. In DNA, the CDR3 is TGTGCCAGCAGTCCCTCTCGGGGGTGGGATAGTGAGCAGTTCTTC.

The chain carries TRBV5-8 and TRBJ2-7; 9 bases are shared with TRBD2. The germline CDR1 and CDR2 sequences are SGHTS and YDEGEE. The CDR3 spans 14 residues. Trimming took 4 bases from V and 2 from J; bases not matched to a gene: 4. Written as DNA, the CDR3 is TGTGCCAGCAGCATAGCGGGAGTAACCTACGAGCAGTACTTC. This gives the protein CASSIAGVTYEQYF.

The chain carries TRBV7-9 and TRBJ1-2, with 10 bases fitting TRBD1. Per germline, CDR1 SEHNR and CDR2 FQNEAQ (reference sequence). V lost 6 bases and J lost 5; bases outside the gene matches: 12. The CDR3 length is 16 residues. CDR3 residues: CASSSGTGAESYGYTF. The CDR3 DNA sequence: TGTGCCAGCAGTTCCGGGACAGGGGCCGAATCTTATGGCTACACCTTC.

The chain couples TRBV4-2 to TRBJ2-1; possibly TRBD2 for D (7 bases). The CDR3 spans 18 residues. Trimming removed 1 base from V and 3 bases from J, with 19 bases in between. CDR1 is LGHNA and CDR2 is YNFKEQ in the germline V gene. Here the CDR3 reads CASSQGPRGAGGYNEQFF. As DNA, the CDR3 is TGTGCCAGCAGCCAAGGCCCCCGGGGGGCTGGGGGCTACAATGAGCAGTTCTTC.

A note on this clone: In the same sample, other DNA sequences code for this CDR3. The chain recombines TRBV9 with TRBJ2-7; tentative D call: TRBD2 (6 bases). The V gene's germline CDR1 is SGDLS and CDR2 YYNGEE. This CDR3 has 13 amino acids. Trimming cost V 1 base and J 7 bases, with 12 bases left between them. The CDR3 DNA is TGTGCCAGCAGCGTATTGGGGGGTGGTGAGCAGTACTTC. Protein sequence: CASSVLGGGEQYF.